This T cell receptor beta chain was recorded in a study of blood T cell repertoires in COVID-19. For the study at large: The study drew acute and convalescent COVID-19 samples from the United States, Italy and Spain. Sources were T cells, B-cell-depleted T cells, or PBMCs; the material itself was cDNA or gDNA.

Produced via immunoSEQ multiplex PCR; TCRdb's table is partial and in-frame only. The table includes under 300,000 clones, around 90% detected once. Clinical history as reported by participants underpinned cohort assignment. Donors of Cohort 3 who recovered were those that had two negative PCRs, clearance, or symptom resolution. V was cut by 6 bases and J by 5 bases, with 8 bases left in between. Per germline, CDR1 SGHTA and CDR2 FQGNSA. The CDR3 is 11 residues long. The sequence was collected from a woman aged 40 to 55 who had recovered from COVID-19. J is TRBJ2-7 and V is TRBV7-2; D gene uncertain. The specimen sequenced was PBMCs or T cells enriched from blood (not recorded which). This CDR3 is CASSSRNEQYF. The CDR3, as DNA: TGTGCCAGCAGTTCGCGTAACGAGCAGTACTTC.